Below, 12 T cell receptor beta chains from the same sample are listed, as sequenced in a study of blood T cell repertoires in COVID-19. Sequencing was performed with immunoSEQ multiplex PCR; in TCRdb, only in-frame clones are kept and a portion is missing. The table includes 290,000 or so clones, about 89% detected once. Sequenced material: peripheral blood. These receptors were collected from a woman in her twenties or thirties with COVID-19, enrolled during active disease.

The CDR3: CSVEDRRISGNEQFF. In nucleotides, the CDR3 is TGCAGCGTTGAAGATAGGAGGATCTCGGGCAATGAGCAGTTCTTC. The chain uses TRBV29-1 and TRBJ2-1; D possibly corresponds to TRBD2 (5 bases). CDR3 size: 15 residues. The germline V and J ends were trimmed by 0 bases and 6 bases, with 15 bases remaining between them. Germline CDR1 SQVTM, CDR2 ANQGSEA.

This rearrangement joins TRBV18 to TRBJ2-7; a possible D gene is TRBD1 (6 bases). Trimming removed 4 bases from V and 1 base from J, with 14 bases in between. The germline V gene has CDR1 KGHSH and CDR2 LQKENI. The CDR3 spans 15 residues. Here the CDR3 reads CASSQVQDSSYEQYF. In nucleotides, the CDR3 is TGTGCCAGCTCACAAGTACAGGACAGTTCCTACGAGCAGTACTTC.

The chain links TRBV28 to TRBJ2-3; weak D call: TRBD2 (6 bases). From germline, CDR1 is MDHEN and CDR2 SYDVKM. V gave up 2 bases and J gave up 2 bases, with 8 bases separating them. The CDR3 loop spans 14 amino acids. This CDR3 reads CASSLLAHTDTQYF. The CDR3 DNA reads as TGTGCCAGCAGTTTACTAGCGCACACAGATACGCAGTATTTT.

The V call is TRBV3-1 (or the pseudogene TRBV3-2), the J call TRBJ1-2; D unresolved. This CDR3 has 14 residues. Deletions cut 2 bases from V and 6 bases from J, with 13 bases between. CDR1 and CDR2 from the germline V gene are LGHDT and YNNKEL (reference sequence). Here the CDR3 DNA reads TGTGCCAGCAGCCAAACGAAACCAGGAAATGGCTACACCTTC. Its protein product is CASSQTKPGNGYTF.

This rearrangement joins TRBV2 to TRBJ2-1, with 14 bases lining up with TRBD2. CDR1 and CDR2 from the germline V gene are SNHLY and FYNNEI. Germline trimming cut 5 bases from V and 0 bases from J; bases unmatched to any gene: 6. The CDR3 runs to 18 residues. The CDR3 loop is CASSQTGTSGSSYNEQFF. DNA for the CDR3: TGTGCCAGCAGTCAAACCGGGACTAGCGGGAGCTCCTACAATGAGCAGTTCTTC.

The V and J genes are TRBV27 and TRBJ1-5; D is unresolved. Per germline, CDR1 MNHEY and CDR2 SMNVEV (reference sequence). V lost 3 bases to trimming and J lost 2 bases, with 8 bases between them. CDR3 size: 14 residues. CDR3 sequence reads: CASSFRFGNQPQHF. The CDR3 bases are TGTGCCAGCAGTTTCAGGTTCGGCAATCAGCCCCAGCATTTT.

The CDR3 DNA reads TGTGCCAGCAGCTTAGAGCTAGCAGCCACCTACGAGCAGTACTTC. It yields the protein CASSLELAATYEQYF. This chain links TRBV7-2 with TRBJ2-7, with a possible D match to TRBD2 (5 bases). V lost 1 base and J lost 2, with 12 bases in between. Germline CDR1 and CDR2: SGHTA and FQGNSA. This CDR3 has 15 residues.

The DNA of the CDR3 is TGTGCCAGCAACCCGACAGGGTTCGAGCAGTACTTC. Translated: CASNPTGFEQYF. The gene calls are TRBV6-2 or TRBV6-3 and TRBJ2-7, with 7 positions matching TRBD1. The ends lost 7 bases at V and 6 bases at J; junction bases unmatched: 6. Germline CDR1 MNHEY, CDR2 SVGEGT. This CDR3 contains 12 residues.

The chain has TRBV28 and TRBJ2-5; 11 bases line up with TRBD2. V shed 5 bases, J shed 5 bases, and the junction held 10 bases outside the gene matches. This CDR3 region has 16 residues. Germline assignment: CDR1 MDHEN and CDR2 SYDVKM. The CDR3 reads CASSLGTSGQRETQYF. The CDR3 bases are TGTGCCAGCAGTCTAGGGACTAGCGGACAGAGGGAGACCCAGTACTTC.

V gene TRBV18 combines with J gene TRBJ2-1, with TRBD2 matching 7 bases. The length of the CDR3 is 14 residues. Looked up from germline, CDR1 is KGHSH and CDR2 is LQKENI. J was trimmed by 5 bases and V by 4 bases; bases with no gene match: 5. The CDR3 loop is CASSQRTRDNEQFF. The CDR3 coding sequence is TGTGCCAGCTCACAACGGACTAGAGACAATGAGCAGTTCTTC. Variable domain in full (rest from reference TRBV18 and TRBJ2-1): NAGVMQNPRHLVRRRGQEARLRCSPMKGHSHVYWYRQLPEEGLKFMVYLQKENIIDESGMPKERFSAEFPKEGPSILRIQQVVRGDSAAYFCASSQRTRDNEQFFGPGTRLTVL.

The chain is built from TRBV24-1 and TRBJ1-5; weak D call: TRBD1 (5 bases). In germline, CDR1 is KGHDR, CDR2 SFDVKD. Deletions cut 11 bases from V and 4 bases from J, with 11 bases between. This CDR3 has 12 residues. CDR3 bases: TGTGCCAGCGGAGGGGTAAATCAGCCCCAGCATTTT. Encoded protein: CASGGVNQPQHF.

The genes are TRBV19 and TRBJ1-4, with D perhaps matching TRBD1 (6 bases). Trimming left V 4 bases short and J 0 bases short, with 12 bases between. Germline CDR1 LNHDA, CDR2 SQIVND (reference sequence). The CDR3 runs to 16 residues. The CDR3: CASSNWGGPTNEKLFF. The DNA of the CDR3 is TGTGCCAGTAGTAATTGGGGGGGCCCAACTAATGAAAAACTGTTTTTT.